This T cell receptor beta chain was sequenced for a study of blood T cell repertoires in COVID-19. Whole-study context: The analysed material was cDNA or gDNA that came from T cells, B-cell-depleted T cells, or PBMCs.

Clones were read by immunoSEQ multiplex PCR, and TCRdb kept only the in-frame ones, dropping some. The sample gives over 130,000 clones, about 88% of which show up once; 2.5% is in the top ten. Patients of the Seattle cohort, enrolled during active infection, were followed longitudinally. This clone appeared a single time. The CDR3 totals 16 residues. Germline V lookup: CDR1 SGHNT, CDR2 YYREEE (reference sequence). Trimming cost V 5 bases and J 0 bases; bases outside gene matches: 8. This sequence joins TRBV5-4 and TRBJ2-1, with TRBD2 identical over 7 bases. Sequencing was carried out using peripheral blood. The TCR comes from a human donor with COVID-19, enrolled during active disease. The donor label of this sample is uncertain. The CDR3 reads CASRPDGGSSYNEQFF. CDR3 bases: TGTGCCAGCAGGCCTGATGGCGGGAGCTCCTACAATGAGCAGTTCTTC.